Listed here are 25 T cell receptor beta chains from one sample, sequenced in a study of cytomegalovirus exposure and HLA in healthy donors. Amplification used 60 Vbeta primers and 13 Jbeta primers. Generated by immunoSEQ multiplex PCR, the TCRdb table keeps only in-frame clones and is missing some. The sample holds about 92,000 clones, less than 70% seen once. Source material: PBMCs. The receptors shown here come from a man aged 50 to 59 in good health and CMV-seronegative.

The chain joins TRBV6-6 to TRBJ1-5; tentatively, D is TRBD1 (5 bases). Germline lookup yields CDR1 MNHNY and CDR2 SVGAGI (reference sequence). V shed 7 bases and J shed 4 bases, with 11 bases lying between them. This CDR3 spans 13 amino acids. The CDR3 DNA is TGTGCCAGCAACAACGGGGGGAATCAGCCCCAGCATTTT. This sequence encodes CASNNGGNQPQHF.

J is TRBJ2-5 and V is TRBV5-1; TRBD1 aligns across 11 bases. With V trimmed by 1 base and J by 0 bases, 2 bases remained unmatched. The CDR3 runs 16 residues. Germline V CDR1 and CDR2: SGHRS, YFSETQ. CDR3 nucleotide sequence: TGCGCCAGCAGCTTGCGGACAGGGGGCTACCAAGAGACCCAGTACTTC. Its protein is CASSLRTGGYQETQYF.

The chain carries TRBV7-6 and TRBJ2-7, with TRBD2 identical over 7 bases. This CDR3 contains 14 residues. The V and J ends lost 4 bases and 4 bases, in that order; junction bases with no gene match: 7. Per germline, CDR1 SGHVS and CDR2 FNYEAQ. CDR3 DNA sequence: TGTGCCAGCAGCTCGGGACCCGGGGGGTACGAGCAGTACGTC. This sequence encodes CASSSGPGGYEQYV.

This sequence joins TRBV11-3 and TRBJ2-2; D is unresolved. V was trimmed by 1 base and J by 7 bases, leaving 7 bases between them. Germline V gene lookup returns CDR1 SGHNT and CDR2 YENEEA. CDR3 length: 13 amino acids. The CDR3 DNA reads TGTGCCAGCAGCTTAGCACTGGTCGGGGAGCTGTTTTTT. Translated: CASSLALVGELFF.

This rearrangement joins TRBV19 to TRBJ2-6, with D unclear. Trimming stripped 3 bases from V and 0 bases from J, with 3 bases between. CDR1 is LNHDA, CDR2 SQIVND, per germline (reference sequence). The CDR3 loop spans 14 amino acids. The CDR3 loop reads CASSILSGANVLTF. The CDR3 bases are TGTGCCAGTAGTATCCTCTCTGGGGCCAACGTCCTGACTTTC.

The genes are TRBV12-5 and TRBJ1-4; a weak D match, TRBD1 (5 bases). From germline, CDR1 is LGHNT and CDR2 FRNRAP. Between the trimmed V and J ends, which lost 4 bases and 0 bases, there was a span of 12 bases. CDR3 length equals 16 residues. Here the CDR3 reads CASGSGVGATNEKLFF. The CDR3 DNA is TGTGCTAGTGGTTCGGGGGTCGGAGCAACTAATGAAAAACTGTTTTTT.

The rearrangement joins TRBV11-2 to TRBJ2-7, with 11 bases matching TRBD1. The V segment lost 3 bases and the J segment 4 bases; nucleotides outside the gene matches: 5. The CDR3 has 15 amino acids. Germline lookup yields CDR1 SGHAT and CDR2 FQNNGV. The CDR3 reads CASSFGTGGFYEQYV. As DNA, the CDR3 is TGTGCCAGCAGCTTCGGGACAGGGGGGTTTTACGAGCAGTACGTC.

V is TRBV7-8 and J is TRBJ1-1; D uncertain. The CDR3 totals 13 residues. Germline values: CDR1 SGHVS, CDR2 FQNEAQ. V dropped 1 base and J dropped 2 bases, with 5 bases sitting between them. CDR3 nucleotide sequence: TGTGCCAGCAGCTTAGTTCAAAACACTGAAGCTTTCTTT. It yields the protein CASSLVQNTEAFF.

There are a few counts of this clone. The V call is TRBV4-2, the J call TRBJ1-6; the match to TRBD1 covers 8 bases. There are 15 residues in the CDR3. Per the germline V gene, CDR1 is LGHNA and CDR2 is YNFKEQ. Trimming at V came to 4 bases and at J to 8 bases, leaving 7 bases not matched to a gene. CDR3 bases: TGTGCCAGCAGCCTCCAGACAGGGGAGCATTCACCCCTCCACTTT. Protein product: CASSLQTGEHSPLHF.

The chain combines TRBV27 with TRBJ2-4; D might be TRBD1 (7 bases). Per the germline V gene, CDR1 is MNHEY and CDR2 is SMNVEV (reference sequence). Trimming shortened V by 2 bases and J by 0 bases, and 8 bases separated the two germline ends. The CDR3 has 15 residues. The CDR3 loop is CASSLQGGAKNIQYF. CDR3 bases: TGTGCCAGCAGTTTACAGGGGGGAGCCAAAAACATTCAGTACTTC.

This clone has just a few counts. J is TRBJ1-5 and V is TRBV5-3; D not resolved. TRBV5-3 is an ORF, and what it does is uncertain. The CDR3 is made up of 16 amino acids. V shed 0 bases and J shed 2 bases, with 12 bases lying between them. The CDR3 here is CARSLAEGFGNQPQHF. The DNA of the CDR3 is TGTGCCAGAAGCTTGGCCGAGGGTTTCGGCAATCAGCCCCAGCATTTT.

The CDR3 is CASSLKGLSSGANVLTF. In DNA, the CDR3 is TGTGCCAGCAGCTTGAAGGGACTCAGCTCTGGGGCCAACGTCCTGACTTTC. J is TRBJ2-6 and V is TRBV5-4, with D maybe TRBD2 (6 bases). V lost 1 base, J lost 0 bases, and 11 bases lay in between. Germline V gene sequence: CDR1 SGHNT, CDR2 YYREEE (reference sequence). This CDR3 region has 17 residues.

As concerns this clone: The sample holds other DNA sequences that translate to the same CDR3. CDR3 sequence reads: CAWSVRGNQPQHF. CDR3 nucleotides: TGTGCCTGGAGTGTCAGAGGGAATCAGCCCCAGCATTTT. J is TRBJ1-5 and V is TRBV30; no reliable D call. The V gene's germline CDR1 is GTSNPN and CDR2 SVGIG (reference sequence). The CDR3 has 13 residues. Trimming shortened V by 0 bases and J by 4 bases, and 7 bases separated the two germline ends.

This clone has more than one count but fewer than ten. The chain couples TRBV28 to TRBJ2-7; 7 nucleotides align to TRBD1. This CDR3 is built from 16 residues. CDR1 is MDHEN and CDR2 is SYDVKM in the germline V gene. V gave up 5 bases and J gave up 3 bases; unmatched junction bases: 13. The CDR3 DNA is TGTGCCAGCAGTACCCGGGACAGCGAAAGATACTACGAGCAGTACTTC. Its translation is CASSTRDSERYYEQYF.

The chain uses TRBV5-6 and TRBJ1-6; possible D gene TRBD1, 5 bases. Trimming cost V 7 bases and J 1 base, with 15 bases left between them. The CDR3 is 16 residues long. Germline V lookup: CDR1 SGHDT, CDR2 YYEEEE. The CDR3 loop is CASGGTHRSYNSPLHF. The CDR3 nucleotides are TGTGCCAGCGGGGGGACTCATCGGTCCTATAATTCACCCCTCCACTTT.

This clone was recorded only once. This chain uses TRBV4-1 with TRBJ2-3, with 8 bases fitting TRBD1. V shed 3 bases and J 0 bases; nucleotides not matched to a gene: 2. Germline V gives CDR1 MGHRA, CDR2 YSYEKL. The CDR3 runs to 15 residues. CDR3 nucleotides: TGCGCCAGCAGCCAGAGGGACAGGAGCACAGATACGCAGTATTTT. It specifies CASSQRDRSTDTQYF.

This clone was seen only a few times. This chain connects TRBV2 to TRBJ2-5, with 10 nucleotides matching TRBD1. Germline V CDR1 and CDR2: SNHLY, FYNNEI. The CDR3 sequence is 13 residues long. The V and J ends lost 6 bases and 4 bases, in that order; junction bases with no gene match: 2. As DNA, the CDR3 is TGTGCCAGCAGCGGACAGGGGGTAGAGACCCAGTACTTC. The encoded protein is CASSGQGVETQYF.

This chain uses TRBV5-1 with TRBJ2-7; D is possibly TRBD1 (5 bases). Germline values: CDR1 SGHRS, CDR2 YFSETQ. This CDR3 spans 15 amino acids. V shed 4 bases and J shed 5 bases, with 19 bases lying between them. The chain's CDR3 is CASSRVVQGSHEQYF. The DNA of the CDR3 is TGCGCCAGCAGCCGGGTCGTCCAGGGTAGCCACGAGCAGTACTTC.

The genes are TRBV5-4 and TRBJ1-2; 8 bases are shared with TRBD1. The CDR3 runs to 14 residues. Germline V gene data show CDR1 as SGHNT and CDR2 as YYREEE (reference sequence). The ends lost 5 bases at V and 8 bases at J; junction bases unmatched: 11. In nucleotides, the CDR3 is TGTGCCAGCAGGAGGCCAGGACAGGGACGAGGCTACACCTTC. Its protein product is CASRRPGQGRGYTF.

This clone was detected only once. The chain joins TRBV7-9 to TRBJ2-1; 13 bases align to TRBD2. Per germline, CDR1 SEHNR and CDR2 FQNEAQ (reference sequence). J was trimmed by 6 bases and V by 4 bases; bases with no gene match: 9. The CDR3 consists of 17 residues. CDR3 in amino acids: CASSSILRTSGSNEQFF. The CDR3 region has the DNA TGTGCCAGCAGCTCTATCCTTCGGACTAGCGGGAGCAATGAGCAGTTCTTC.

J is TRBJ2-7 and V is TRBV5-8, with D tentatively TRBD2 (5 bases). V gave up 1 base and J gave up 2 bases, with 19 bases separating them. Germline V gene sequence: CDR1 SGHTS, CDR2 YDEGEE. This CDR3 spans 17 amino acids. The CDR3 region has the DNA TGTGCCAGCAGCTTGTTTTATTCCGCGGGCAGCGCCTACGAGCAGTACTTC. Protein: CASSLFYSAGSAYEQYF.

The CDR3 region is CASSMTGTPLGGYTF. In nucleotides, the CDR3 is TGTGCCAGCAGTATGACCGGGACTCCCTTGGGGGGCTACACCTTC. The chain joins TRBV2 to TRBJ1-2; weak D call: TRBD1 (5 bases). The V gene's germline CDR1 is SNHLY and CDR2 FYNNEI. The CDR3 length is 15 residues. Trimming removed 5 bases at V and 8 bases at J, with 21 bases between.

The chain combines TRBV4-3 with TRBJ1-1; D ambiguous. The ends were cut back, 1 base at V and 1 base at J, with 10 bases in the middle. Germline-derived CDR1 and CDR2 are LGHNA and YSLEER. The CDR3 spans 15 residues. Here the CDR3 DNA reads TGCGCCAGCAGCCAAGCGGCTAGATCGAACACTGAAGCTTTCTTT. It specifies CASSQAARSNTEAFF.

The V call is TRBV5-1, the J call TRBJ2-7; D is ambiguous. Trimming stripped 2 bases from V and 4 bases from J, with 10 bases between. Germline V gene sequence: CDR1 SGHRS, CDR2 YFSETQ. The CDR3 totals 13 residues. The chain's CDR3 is CASSFTRHYEQYF. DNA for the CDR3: TGCGCCAGCAGCTTCACCCGACATTACGAGCAGTACTTC.

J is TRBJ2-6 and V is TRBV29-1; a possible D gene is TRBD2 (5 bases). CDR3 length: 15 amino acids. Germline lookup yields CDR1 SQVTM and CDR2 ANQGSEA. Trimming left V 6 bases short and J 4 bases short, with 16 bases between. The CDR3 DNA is TGCAGCGTCGTGATACGGGGTTCCGGGGCCAACGTCCTGACTTTC. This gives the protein CSVVIRGSGANVLTF.